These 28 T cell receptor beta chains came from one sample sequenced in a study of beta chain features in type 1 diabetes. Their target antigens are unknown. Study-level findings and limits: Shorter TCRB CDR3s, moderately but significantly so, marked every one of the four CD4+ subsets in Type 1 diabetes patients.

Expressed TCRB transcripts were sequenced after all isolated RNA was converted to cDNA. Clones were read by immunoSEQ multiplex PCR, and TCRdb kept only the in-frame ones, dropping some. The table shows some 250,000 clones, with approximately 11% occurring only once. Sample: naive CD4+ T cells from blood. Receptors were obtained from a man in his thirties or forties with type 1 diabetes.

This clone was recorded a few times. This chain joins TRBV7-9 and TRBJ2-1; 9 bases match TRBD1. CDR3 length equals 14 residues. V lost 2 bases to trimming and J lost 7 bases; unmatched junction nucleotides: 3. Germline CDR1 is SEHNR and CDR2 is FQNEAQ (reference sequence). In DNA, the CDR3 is TGTGCCAGCAGCTTATTGGGACAGGGAAATGAGCAGTTCTTC. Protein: CASSLLGQGNEQFF.

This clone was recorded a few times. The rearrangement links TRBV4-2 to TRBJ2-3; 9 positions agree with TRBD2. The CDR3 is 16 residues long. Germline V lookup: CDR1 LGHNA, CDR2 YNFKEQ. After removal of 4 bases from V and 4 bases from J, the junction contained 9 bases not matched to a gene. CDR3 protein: CASSLQTSGRADTQYF. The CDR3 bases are TGTGCCAGCAGCCTCCAGACTAGCGGCCGTGCAGATACGCAGTATTTT.

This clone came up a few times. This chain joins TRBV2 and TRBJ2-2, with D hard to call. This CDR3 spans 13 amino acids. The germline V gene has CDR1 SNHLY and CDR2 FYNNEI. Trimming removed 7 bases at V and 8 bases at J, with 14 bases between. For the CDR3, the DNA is TGTGCCAGCATTCTCGAGCGTTCGGGGGAGCTGTTTTTT. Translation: CASILERSGELFF.

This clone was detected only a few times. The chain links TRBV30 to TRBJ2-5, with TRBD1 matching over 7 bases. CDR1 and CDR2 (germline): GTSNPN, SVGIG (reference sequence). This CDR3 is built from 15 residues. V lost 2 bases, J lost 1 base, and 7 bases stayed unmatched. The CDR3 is CAWSLGQRFQETQYF. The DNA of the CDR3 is TGTGCCTGGAGTCTGGGACAGAGGTTCCAAGAGACCCAGTACTTC.

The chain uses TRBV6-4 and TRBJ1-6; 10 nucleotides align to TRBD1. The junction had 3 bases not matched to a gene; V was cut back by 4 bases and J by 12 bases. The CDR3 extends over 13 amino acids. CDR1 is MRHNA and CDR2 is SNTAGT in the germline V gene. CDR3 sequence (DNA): TGTGCCAGCAGTGGGACAGGGGGTGGACCCCTCCACTTT. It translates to CASSGTGGGPLHF.

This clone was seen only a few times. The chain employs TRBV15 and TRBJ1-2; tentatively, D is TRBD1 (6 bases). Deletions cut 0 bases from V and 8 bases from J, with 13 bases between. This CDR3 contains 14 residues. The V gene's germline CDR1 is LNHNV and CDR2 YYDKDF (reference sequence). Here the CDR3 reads CATSRDAGGLGYTF. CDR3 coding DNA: TGTGCCACCAGCAGAGATGCGGGGGGGCTGGGCTACACCTTC.

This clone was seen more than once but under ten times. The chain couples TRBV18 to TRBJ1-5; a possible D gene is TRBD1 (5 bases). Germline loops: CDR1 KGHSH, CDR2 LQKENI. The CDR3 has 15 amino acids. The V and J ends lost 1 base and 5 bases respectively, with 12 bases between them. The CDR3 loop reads CASSPLRGEDQPQHF. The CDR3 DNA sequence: TGTGCCAGCTCACCACTCCGGGGGGAGGATCAGCCCCAGCATTTT.

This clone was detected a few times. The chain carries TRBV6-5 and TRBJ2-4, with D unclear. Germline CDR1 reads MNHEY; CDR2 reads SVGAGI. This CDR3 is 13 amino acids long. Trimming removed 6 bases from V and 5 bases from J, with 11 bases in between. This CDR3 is CASRKDGENIQYF. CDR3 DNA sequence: TGTGCCAGCAGGAAAGACGGAGAAAACATTCAGTACTTC.

The CDR3 nucleotides are TGTGCCAGCAGCTTAGGCCTAGCGGGGGGTCTAGGGACGCAGTATTTT. This gives the protein CASSLGLAGGLGTQYF. The chain joins TRBV7-3 to TRBJ2-3; 11 positions match TRBD2. CDR1 SGHTA and CDR2 FQGTGA come from the germline V gene. Trimming took 2 bases from V and 9 from J; bases not matched to a gene: 10. The CDR3 is 16 amino acids.

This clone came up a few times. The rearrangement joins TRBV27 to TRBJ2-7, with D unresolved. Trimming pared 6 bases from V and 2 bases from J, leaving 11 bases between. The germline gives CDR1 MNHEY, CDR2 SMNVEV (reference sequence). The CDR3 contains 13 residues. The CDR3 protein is CASSPPSPYEQYF. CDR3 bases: TGTGCCAGCAGCCCTCCTTCTCCCTACGAGCAGTACTTC.

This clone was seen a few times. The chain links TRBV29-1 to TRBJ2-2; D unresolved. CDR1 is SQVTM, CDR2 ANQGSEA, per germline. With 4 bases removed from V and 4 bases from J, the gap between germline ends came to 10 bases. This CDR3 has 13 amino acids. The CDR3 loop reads CSVARTSTGELFF. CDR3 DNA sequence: TGCAGCGTTGCTCGAACGAGCACCGGGGAGCTGTTTTTT.

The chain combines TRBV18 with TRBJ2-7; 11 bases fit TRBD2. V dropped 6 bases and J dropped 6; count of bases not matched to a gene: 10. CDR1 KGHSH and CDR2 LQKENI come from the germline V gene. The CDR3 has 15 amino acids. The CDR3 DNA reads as TGTGCCAGCTCCCTGGCGGTAGCGGGGGGGCCCGAGCAGTACTTC. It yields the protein CASSLAVAGGPEQYF.

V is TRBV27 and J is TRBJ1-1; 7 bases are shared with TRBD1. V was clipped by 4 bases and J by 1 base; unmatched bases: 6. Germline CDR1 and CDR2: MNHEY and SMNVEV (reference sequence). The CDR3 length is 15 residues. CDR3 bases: TGTGCCAGCAGTTCGTCCGGGACAGCGAACACTGAAGCTTTCTTT. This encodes CASSSSGTANTEAFF.

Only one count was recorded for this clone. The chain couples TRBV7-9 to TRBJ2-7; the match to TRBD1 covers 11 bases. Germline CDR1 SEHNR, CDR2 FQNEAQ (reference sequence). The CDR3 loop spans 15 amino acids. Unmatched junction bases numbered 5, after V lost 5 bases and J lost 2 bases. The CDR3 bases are TGTGCCAGCAGCCTCGCGGGACAGGGGGCCTACGAGCAGTACTTC. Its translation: CASSLAGQGAYEQYF.

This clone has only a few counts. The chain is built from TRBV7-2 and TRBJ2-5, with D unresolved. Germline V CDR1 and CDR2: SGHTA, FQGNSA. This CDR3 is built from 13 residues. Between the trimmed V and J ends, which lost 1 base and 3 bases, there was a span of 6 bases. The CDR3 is CASSLGAKETQYF. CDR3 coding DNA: TGTGCCAGCAGCTTAGGGGCAAAAGAGACCCAGTACTTC.

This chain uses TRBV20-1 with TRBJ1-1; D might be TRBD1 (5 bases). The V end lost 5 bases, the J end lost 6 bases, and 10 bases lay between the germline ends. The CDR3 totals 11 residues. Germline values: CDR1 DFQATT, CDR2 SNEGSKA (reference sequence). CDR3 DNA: TGCAGTGCTCGGGGGTACTCTGAAGCTTTCTTT. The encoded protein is CSARGYSEAFF.

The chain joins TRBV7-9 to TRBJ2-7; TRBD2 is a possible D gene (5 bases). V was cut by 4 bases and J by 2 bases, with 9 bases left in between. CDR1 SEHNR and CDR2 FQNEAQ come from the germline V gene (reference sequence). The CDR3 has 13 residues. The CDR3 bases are TGTGCCAGCAGCTGGGTGGAGGCCTACGAGCAGTACTTC. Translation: CASSWVEAYEQYF.

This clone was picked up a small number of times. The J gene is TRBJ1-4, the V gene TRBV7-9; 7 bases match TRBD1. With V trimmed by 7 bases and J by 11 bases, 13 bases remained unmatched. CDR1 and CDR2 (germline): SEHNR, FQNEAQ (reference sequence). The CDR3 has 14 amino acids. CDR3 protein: CASTMGTDTGKLFF. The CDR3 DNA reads TGTGCCAGCACTATGGGGACAGATACGGGCAAACTGTTTTTT. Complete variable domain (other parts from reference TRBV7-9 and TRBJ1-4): DTGVSQNPRHKITKRGQNVTFRCDPISEHNRLYWYRQTLGQGPEFLTYFQNEAQLEKSRLLSDRFSAERPKGSFSTLEIQRTEQGDSAMYLCASTMGTDTGKLFFGSGTQLSVL.

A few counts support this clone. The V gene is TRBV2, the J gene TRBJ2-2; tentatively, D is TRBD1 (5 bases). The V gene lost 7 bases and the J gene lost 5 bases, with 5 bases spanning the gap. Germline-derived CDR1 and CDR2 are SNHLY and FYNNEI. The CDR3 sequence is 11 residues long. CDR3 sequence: CASTGTGELFF. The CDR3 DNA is TGTGCCAGCACAGGGACCGGGGAGCTGTTTTTT.

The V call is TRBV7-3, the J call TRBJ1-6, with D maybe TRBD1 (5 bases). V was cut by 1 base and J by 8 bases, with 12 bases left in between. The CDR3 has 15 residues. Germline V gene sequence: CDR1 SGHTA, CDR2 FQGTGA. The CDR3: CASSLNSQGYSPLHF. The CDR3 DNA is TGTGCCAGCAGCTTAAATTCGCAGGGCTATTCACCCCTCCACTTT.

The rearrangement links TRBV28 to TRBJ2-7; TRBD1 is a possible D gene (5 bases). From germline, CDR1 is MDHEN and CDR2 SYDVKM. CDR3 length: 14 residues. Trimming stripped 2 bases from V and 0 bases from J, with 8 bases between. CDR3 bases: TGTGCCAGCAGTTTAACAGGTCTCTCCTACGAGCAGTACTTC. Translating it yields CASSLTGLSYEQYF.

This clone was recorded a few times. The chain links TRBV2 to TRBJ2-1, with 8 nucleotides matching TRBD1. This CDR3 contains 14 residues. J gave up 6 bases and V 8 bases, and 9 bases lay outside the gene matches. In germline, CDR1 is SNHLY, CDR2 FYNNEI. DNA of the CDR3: TGTGCCAGCGACCTGAGACAGGGGCCCAATGAGCAGTTCTTC. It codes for CASDLRQGPNEQFF.

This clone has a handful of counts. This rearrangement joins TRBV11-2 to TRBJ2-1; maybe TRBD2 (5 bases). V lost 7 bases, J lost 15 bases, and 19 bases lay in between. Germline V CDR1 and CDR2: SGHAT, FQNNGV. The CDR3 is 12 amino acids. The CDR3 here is CASTKTPTMRFF. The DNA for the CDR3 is TGTGCCAGCACGAAGACCCCGACTATGCGGTTCTTC.

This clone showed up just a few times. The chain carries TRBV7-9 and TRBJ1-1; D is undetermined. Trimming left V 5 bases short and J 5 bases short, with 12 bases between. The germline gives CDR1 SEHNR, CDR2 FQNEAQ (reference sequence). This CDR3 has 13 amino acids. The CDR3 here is CASSLHLGTEAFF. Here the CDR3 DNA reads TGTGCCAGCAGCCTTCATCTCGGGACTGAAGCTTTCTTT.

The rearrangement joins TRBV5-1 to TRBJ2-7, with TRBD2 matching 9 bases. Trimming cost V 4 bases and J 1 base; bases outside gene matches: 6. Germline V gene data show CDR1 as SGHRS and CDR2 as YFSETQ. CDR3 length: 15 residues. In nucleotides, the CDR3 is TGCGCCAGCAGCGTAGGGACTAGCATATCCTACGAGCAGTACTTC. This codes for CASSVGTSISYEQYF.

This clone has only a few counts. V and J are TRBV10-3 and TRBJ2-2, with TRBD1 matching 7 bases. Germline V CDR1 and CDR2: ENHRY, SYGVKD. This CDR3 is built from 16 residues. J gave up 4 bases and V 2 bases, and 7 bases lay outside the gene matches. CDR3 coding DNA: TGTGCCATCAGTGAGGGGGGACAGTCTTCCACCGGGGAGCTGTTTTTT. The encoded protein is CAISEGGQSSTGELFF.

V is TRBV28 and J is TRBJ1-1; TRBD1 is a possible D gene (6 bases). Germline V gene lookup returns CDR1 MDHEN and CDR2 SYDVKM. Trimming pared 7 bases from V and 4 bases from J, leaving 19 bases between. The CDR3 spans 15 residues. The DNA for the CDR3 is TGTGCCAGCAACAACTTGGAGGGGGGGCCCACTGAAGCTTTCTTT. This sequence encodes CASNNLEGGPTEAFF.

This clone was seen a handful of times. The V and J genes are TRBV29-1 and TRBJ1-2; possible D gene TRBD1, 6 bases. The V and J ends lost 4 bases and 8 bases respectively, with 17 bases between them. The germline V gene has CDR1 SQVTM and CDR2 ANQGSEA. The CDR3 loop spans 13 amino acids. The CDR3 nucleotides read TGCAGCGTTGGCCGGGGGGCAGGGATGGGCTACACCTTC. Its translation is CSVGRGAGMGYTF.